The next 9 T cell receptor beta chains were all read from a single sample in a study of OX40 agonist ivuxolimab in advanced cancers. Profiling relied on immunoSEQ multiplex PCR, and the TCRdb table lists in-frame clones only, not all of them. Among roughly 100,000 clones listed, around 90% were seen once. The sample in question was CD4+ or CD8+ T cells sorted from blood, obtained in a trial of the OX40 agonist ivuxolimab. The receptors stem from an adult with an advanced solid tumor such as melanoma, head and neck, liver or kidney cancer.

This clone is a singleton in its sample. The chain joins TRBV6-1 to TRBJ1-2; 9 bases are shared with TRBD1. CDR3 length: 14 residues. V trimming: 3 bases; J trimming: 4 bases; junction bases outside the gene matches: 3. CDR1 is MNHNS, CDR2 SASEGT, per germline. CDR3 amino acids: CASSDLQGAYGYTF. The DNA for the CDR3 is TGTGCCAGCAGTGACTTACAGGGGGCCTATGGCTACACCTTC.

The rearrangement uses TRBV27 and TRBJ1-1, with TRBD1 as a possible D gene (6 bases). Germline CDR1 MNHEY, CDR2 SMNVEV (reference sequence). V lost 5 bases and J 5 bases, leaving 24 bases between the germline ends. CDR3 length: 17 residues. As DNA, the CDR3 is TGTGCCAGCAGTCCGTACGGGGGGGGGCGCCGCCGGACTGAAGCTTTCTTT. This gives the protein CASSPYGGGRRRTEAFF.

The chain combines TRBV19 with TRBJ2-7; 8 nucleotides align to TRBD1. The CDR3 consists of 13 residues. Trimming removed 9 bases from V and 1 base from J; junction bases left unmatched: 5. From germline, CDR1 is LNHDA and CDR2 SQIVND (reference sequence). CDR3 in DNA: TGTGCCAGCTCGGGACAGGCTTCCTACGAGCAGTACTTC. Translating gives CASSGQASYEQYF.

This rearrangement joins TRBV28 to TRBJ2-7; TRBD2 aligns across 15 bases. Germline CDR1 is MDHEN and CDR2 is SYDVKM. This CDR3 has 20 amino acids. With V trimmed by 6 bases and J by 3 bases, 18 bases remained unmatched. For the CDR3, the DNA is TGTGCCAGCAGGTCCACAGGAGCCGGGACTAGCGGGAGGAAGGTCTACGAGCAGTACTTC. This encodes CASRSTGAGTSGRKVYEQYF.

The chain combines TRBV7-2 with TRBJ2-1; 8 positions match TRBD1. The V gene end was trimmed by 1 base and the J gene end by 3 bases; junction bases not matched to a gene: 2. The germline CDR1 and CDR2 sequences are SGHTA and FQGNSA. CDR3 length equals 15 residues. CDR3: CASSLDRGIYNEQFF. The CDR3 DNA sequence: TGTGCCAGCAGCTTAGACAGGGGGATCTACAATGAGCAGTTCTTC.

The chain combines TRBV5-1 with TRBJ2-3; no definite D call. This CDR3 is 13 amino acids long. V lost 4 bases, J lost 3 bases, and 9 bases lay in between. CDR1 and CDR2 from the germline V gene are SGHRS and YFSETQ. The CDR3 spells CASSQTWTDTQYF. CDR3 DNA sequence: TGCGCCAGCAGCCAAACGTGGACAGATACGCAGTATTTT.

CDR3 amino acids: CASSLLTLTYPKEQYF. The CDR3 coding sequence is TGTGCCAGCAGCCTTCTCACGCTCACATACCCTAAGGAGCAGTACTTC. V is TRBV28 and J is TRBJ2-7; D is undetermined. The CDR3 spans 16 residues. V was clipped by 6 bases and J by 7 bases, with 25 bases between them. Per germline, CDR1 MDHEN and CDR2 SYDVKM.

The gene calls are TRBV29-1 and TRBJ1-1; 7 bases line up with TRBD1. With 5 bases clipped from V and 0 bases from J, the junction kept 12 bases outside the gene matches. This CDR3 contains 16 residues. Germline lookup yields CDR1 SQVTM and CDR2 ANQGSEA. As DNA, the CDR3 is TGCAGCGTTTCCGGGACAGTAGGGGTGATGAACACTGAAGCTTTCTTT. It encodes CSVSGTVGVMNTEAFF. Full variable domain (remainder filled in from reference TRBV29-1 and TRBJ1-1): SAVISQKPSRDICQRGTSLTIQCQVDSQVTMMFWYRQQPGQSLTLIATANQGSEATYESGFVIDKFPISRPNLTFSTLTVSNMSPEDSSIYLCSVSGTVGVMNTEAFFGQGTRLTVV.

The chain joins TRBV4-1 to TRBJ1-2; the D is unclear. The CDR3 sequence is 13 residues long. Trimming took 0 bases from V and 7 from J, leaving 9 bases between them. Germline V gene sequence: CDR1 MGHRA, CDR2 YSYEKL. The CDR3 loop reads CASSQERSFGYTF. CDR3 in DNA: TGCGCCAGCAGCCAAGAGAGGTCTTTTGGCTACACCTTC.